The 26 T cell receptor beta chains presented below share a single source sample, sequenced in a study of PD-L1 blockade in urothelial cancer. Repertoires were generated with immunoSEQ multiplex PCR, while TCRdb's copy carries only in-frame clones and drops some. The sample includes about 80,000 clones, approximately 90% of them seen just once. The specimen was PBMCs, collected around atezolizumab (anti-PD-L1) treatment. These TCRs come from a woman in her sixties or seventies with urothelial cancer.

The rearrangement links TRBV5-1 to TRBJ2-1, with 7 nucleotides matching TRBD2. The CDR3 length is 16 residues. The V gene end was trimmed by 3 bases and the J gene end by 0 bases; junction bases not matched to a gene: 6. Germline V gene lookup returns CDR1 SGHRS and CDR2 YFSETQ. The DNA of the CDR3 is TGCGCCAGCAGCTCCGGGACTATCCCCTCCTACAATGAGCAGTTCTTC. This sequence encodes CASSSGTIPSYNEQFF.

V gene TRBV28 combines with J gene TRBJ2-5, with 7 bases aligning to TRBD2. Germline V lookup: CDR1 MDHEN, CDR2 SYDVKM. There are 16 residues in the CDR3. Trimming at V came to 2 bases and at J to 1 base, leaving 7 bases not matched to a gene. CDR3 nucleotides: TGTGCCAGCAGTTTACCGGGACTAAATTTCCAAGAGACCCAGTACTTC. Residues: CASSLPGLNFQETQYF.

This rearrangement joins TRBV7-3 to TRBJ2-1; 10 bases fit TRBD2. The V segment lost 2 bases and the J segment 2 bases; nucleotides outside the gene matches: 6. The CDR3 is 17 amino acids. CDR1 and CDR2 (germline): SGHTA, FQGTGA. The CDR3 protein is CASSLLASGSPYNEQFF. CDR3 nucleotides: TGTGCCAGCAGCTTATTGGCTAGCGGGAGCCCCTACAATGAGCAGTTCTTC.

The gene calls are TRBV28 and TRBJ1-1, with D possibly TRBD1 on 6 matching bases. The germline V gene encodes CDR1 MDHEN and CDR2 SYDVKM. CDR3 length equals 16 residues. V was trimmed by 6 bases and J by 1 base, leaving 18 bases between them. CDR3: CASRVGGALGNTEAFF. The CDR3, as DNA: TGTGCCAGCAGAGTGGGGGGGGCACTGGGGAACACTGAAGCTTTCTTT. Combining the CDR3 with reference TRBV28 and TRBJ1-1 gives the whole variable domain DVKVTQSSRYLVKRTGEKVFLECVQDMDHENMFWYRQDPGLGLRLIYFSYDVKMKEKGDIPEGYSVSREKKERFSLILESASTNQTSMYLCASRVGGALGNTEAFFGQGTRLTVV.

V is TRBV29-1 and J is TRBJ1-5; possibly TRBD1 for D (5 bases). Per germline, CDR1 SQVTM and CDR2 ANQGSEA. CDR3 length: 16 amino acids. Trimming took off 4 bases at V and 0 bases at J, with 16 bases between the two ends. The CDR3, as DNA: TGCAGCGTTGGAGGAGACAGAACCTATAGCAATCAGCCCCAGCATTTT. This codes for CSVGGDRTYSNQPQHF.

This clone was recorded only once. The chain recombines TRBV30 with TRBJ2-7, with TRBD2 identical over 7 bases. Per the germline V gene, CDR1 is GTSNPN and CDR2 is SVGIG (reference sequence). Trimming cost V 2 bases and J 2 bases; bases outside gene matches: 3. The CDR3 is made up of 13 amino acids. The CDR3 here is CAWSLAGAYEQYF. The CDR3, as DNA: TGTGCCTGGAGTTTGGCGGGAGCCTACGAGCAGTACTTC.

The chain is built from TRBV6-1 and TRBJ2-1; D perhaps matches TRBD2 (6 bases). The CDR3 length is 15 residues. V lost 6 bases to trimming and J lost 0 bases, with 12 bases between them. CDR1 and CDR2 (germline): MNHNS, SASEGT. CDR3: CASSRDSSSYNEQFF. In DNA, the CDR3 is TGTGCCAGCAGCCGGGACTCGAGCTCCTACAATGAGCAGTTCTTC.

This clone has just one count. The chain uses TRBV4-2 and TRBJ2-5; D is unresolved. In germline, CDR1 is LGHNA, CDR2 YNFKEQ. V dropped 0 bases and J dropped 4 bases, with 6 bases sitting between them. This CDR3 comprises 13 residues. The CDR3 protein is CASSQDGRETQYF. The DNA for the CDR3 is TGTGCCAGCAGCCAAGATGGGCGAGAGACCCAGTACTTC.

This chain links TRBV7-2 with TRBJ2-5; 9 bases align to TRBD2. The ends lost 0 bases at V and 7 bases at J; junction bases unmatched: 9. Germline V gene sequence: CDR1 SGHTA, CDR2 FQGNSA. There are 16 residues in the CDR3. The CDR3 region has the DNA TGTGCCAGCAGCTTAGCGTCCGCGGGGGGGCCCCGGACCCAGTACTTC. Protein: CASSLASAGGPRTQYF.

The gene calls are TRBV7-9 and TRBJ1-3; D remains unclear. CDR3 length equals 15 residues. Germline V gene lookup returns CDR1 SEHNR and CDR2 FQNEAQ (reference sequence). V lost 0 bases and J lost 4, with 10 bases in between. CDR3 sequence reads: CASSLARRGGNTIYF. CDR3 DNA: TGTGCCAGCAGCTTAGCGAGGCGAGGGGGAAACACCATATATTTT.

The J gene is TRBJ2-1, the V gene TRBV4-2; 10 bases agree with TRBD2. Germline CDR1 and CDR2: LGHNA and YNFKEQ. Trimming removed 1 base from V and 6 bases from J; junction bases left unmatched: 9. The CDR3 spans 17 residues. CDR3 in amino acids: CASSQVSGGVPFNEQFF. The CDR3 DNA reads as TGTGCCAGCAGCCAAGTCAGCGGGGGGGTCCCGTTCAATGAGCAGTTCTTC.

This clone was detected only a few times. The DNA for the CDR3 is TGCGCCAGCAGCTTGATGGTGGTGGCTAGCGACTACACCGGGGAGCTGTTTTTT. Translated, it gives CASSLMVVASDYTGELFF. V gene TRBV5-1 combines with J gene TRBJ2-2, with D perhaps matching TRBD2 (6 bases). CDR3 length: 18 residues. Germline V CDR1 and CDR2: SGHRS, YFSETQ. Trimming took 1 base from V and 3 from J, leaving 19 bases between them.

The chain combines TRBV29-1 with TRBJ2-2; the match to TRBD1 covers 10 bases. The CDR3 has 13 residues. Germline values: CDR1 SQVTM, CDR2 ANQGSEA. Losses at the gene ends were 7 bases for V and 4 bases for J; bases not matched to a gene: 3. CDR3 DNA sequence: TGCAGCGCCTGGACAGGGGGCACCGGGGAGCTGTTTTTT. Protein product: CSAWTGGTGELFF.

The chain employs TRBV18 and TRBJ2-3, with TRBD1 matching over 9 bases. The germline CDR1 and CDR2 sequences are KGHSH and LQKENI. CDR3 length: 15 amino acids. Trimming at V came to 4 bases and at J to 7 bases, leaving 9 bases not matched to a gene. As DNA, the CDR3 is TGTGCCAGCTCACAAACACAGGGGGCACAATATACGCAGTATTTT. The encoded protein is CASSQTQGAQYTQYF.

V and J are TRBV15 and TRBJ2-5, with D possibly TRBD2 on 7 matching bases. The V gene's germline CDR1 is LNHNV and CDR2 YYDKDF (reference sequence). V was shortened by 5 bases and J by 5 bases, with 18 bases between the two germline ends. The CDR3 totals 15 residues. DNA of the CDR3: TGTGCCACCAGCGCCCGGGGGGCAGGGAAGGAGACCCAGTACTTC. As protein: CATSARGAGKETQYF.

This clone was recorded only once. V usage is TRBV4-3 and J usage is TRBJ2-3; 10 bases are shared with TRBD2. In germline, CDR1 is LGHNA, CDR2 YSLEER. CDR3 size: 16 residues. V lost 3 bases, J lost 2 bases, and 5 bases stayed unmatched. CDR3 in amino acids: CASSQLAGVPTDTQYF. CDR3 nucleotides: TGCGCCAGCAGCCAGCTAGCGGGGGTTCCCACAGATACGCAGTATTTT.

In DNA form, the CDR3 reads TGCGCCAGCAGTGAGATTCCGGGACACGAGAACACTGAAGCTTTCTTT. Protein sequence: CASSEIPGHENTEAFF. This chain joins TRBV10-2 and TRBJ1-1, with a tentative D call TRBD1 (6 bases). Trimming took off 2 bases at V and 1 base at J, with 14 bases between the two ends. Germline assignment: CDR1 WSHSY and CDR2 SAAADI. The CDR3 spans 16 residues.

The chain employs TRBV30 and TRBJ1-2; D remains unclear. The CDR3 runs 13 residues. V lost 8 bases and J lost 4, with 17 bases in between. CDR1 and CDR2 (germline): GTSNPN, SVGIG (reference sequence). The CDR3 DNA follows: TGTGCCGCCTTCCGAGGGTTTGCCTATGGCTACACCTTC. Protein: CAAFRGFAYGYTF. The entire variable domain, with the rest obtained from reference TRBV30 and TRBJ1-2, is as follows: SQTIHQWPATLVQPVGSPLSLECTVEGTSNPNLYWYRQAAGRGLQLLFYSVGIGQISSEVPQNLSASRPQDRQFILSSKKLLLSDSGFYLCAAFRGFAYGYTFGSGTRLTVV.

The gene calls are TRBV5-1 and TRBJ2-1, with D perhaps matching TRBD2 (5 bases). This CDR3 spans 16 amino acids. V was pared by 0 bases and J by 7 bases, with 17 bases between. CDR1 and CDR2 (germline): SGHRS, YFSETQ. CDR3 amino acids: CASSLALTPSGNEQFF. As DNA, the CDR3 is TGCGCCAGCAGCTTGGCCTTAACTCCGTCGGGGAATGAGCAGTTCTTC.

The chain is built from TRBV19 and TRBJ2-7; TRBD1 matches 10 bases. Germline values: CDR1 LNHDA, CDR2 SQIVND (reference sequence). CDR3 length: 18 amino acids. After removal of 1 base from V and 3 bases from J, the junction contained 12 bases not matched to a gene. The CDR3 reads CASSIGRLVGTGVYEQYF. The CDR3 DNA follows: TGTGCCAGTAGTATAGGCCGTTTAGTCGGGACAGGGGTCTACGAGCAGTACTTC.

This clone occurred once. CDR3 sequence reads: CASSEVMVGQGKFGNTIYF. The CDR3 DNA is TGTGCCAGCAGTGAAGTGATGGTGGGACAGGGTAAATTCGGAAACACCATATATTTT. The chain carries TRBV6-1 and TRBJ1-3, with 9 bases fitting TRBD1. This CDR3 spans 19 amino acids. Germline V CDR1 and CDR2: MNHNS, SASEGT. V trimming: 1 base; J trimming: 4 bases; junction bases outside the gene matches: 14.

V and J are TRBV30 and TRBJ2-5, with D unresolved. The germline gives CDR1 GTSNPN, CDR2 SVGIG (reference sequence). The CDR3 contains 11 residues. V gave up 5 bases and J gave up 6 bases, with 10 bases separating them. The CDR3 DNA is TGTGCCTGGTCGAGCAGGCAGACCCAGTACTTC. Translation: CAWSSRQTQYF.

This clone was recorded a few times. The rearrangement links TRBV11-3 to TRBJ2-7, with 7 nucleotides matching TRBD2. Germline V CDR1 and CDR2: SGHNT, YENEEA. The CDR3 consists of 17 residues. V shed 1 base and J 3 bases; nucleotides not matched to a gene: 12. CDR3 in DNA: TGTGCCAGCAGCTTAGGTGGACTAGTTGGAGGGGACTACGAGCAGTACTTC. This sequence encodes CASSLGGLVGGDYEQYF.

The chain is built from TRBV5-1 and TRBJ2-7; TRBD1 aligns across 9 bases. The junction had 9 bases not matched to a gene; V was cut back by 2 bases and J by 3 bases. This CDR3 has 16 amino acids. The germline CDR1 and CDR2 sequences are SGHRS and YFSETQ. This chain's CDR3 is CASSFLTGGSSYEQYF. In DNA, the CDR3 is TGCGCCAGCAGCTTCCTTACAGGGGGCTCAAGCTACGAGCAGTACTTC.

The gene calls are TRBV6-5 and TRBJ2-7, with 8 bases lining up with TRBD2. V lost 0 bases, J lost 2 bases, and 6 bases stayed unmatched. This CDR3 is built from 16 residues. The germline CDR1 and CDR2 sequences are MNHEY and SVGAGI. CDR3 residues: CASSYSSSGVTYEQYF. DNA for the CDR3: TGTGCCAGCAGTTACTCGAGTAGCGGGGTGACCTACGAGCAGTACTTC.

J is TRBJ1-1 and V is TRBV7-9; D unclear. The germline V gene has CDR1 SEHNR and CDR2 FQNEAQ (reference sequence). The CDR3 runs 11 residues. V lost 6 bases and J lost 6, with 8 bases in between. CDR3 bases: TGTGCCAGCAGTTCACATGCTGAAGCTTTCTTT. Its translation: CASSSHAEAFF.